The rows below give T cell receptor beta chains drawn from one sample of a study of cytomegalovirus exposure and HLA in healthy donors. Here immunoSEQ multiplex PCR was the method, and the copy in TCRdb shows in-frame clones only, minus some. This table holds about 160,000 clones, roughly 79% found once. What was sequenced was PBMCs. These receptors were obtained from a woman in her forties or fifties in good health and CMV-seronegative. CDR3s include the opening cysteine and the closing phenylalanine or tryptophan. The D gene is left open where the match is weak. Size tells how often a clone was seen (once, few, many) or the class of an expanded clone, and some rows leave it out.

TGCGCCAGCTTATATCCGGGACAGGGGTGCCCCGCGGGGGATTCACCCCTCCACTTT	CASLYPGQGCPAGDSPLHF	TRBJ1-6	NA	TRBD1	TRBV23-1
TGCGCCAGCAGCTTGGGAGGGAGCGGGAGGGGCTACGAGCAGTACTTC	CASSLGGSGRGYEQYF	TRBJ2-7	NA	TRBD2	TRBV5-1
TGTGCCAGCAGCGCGGGACTGCTGCAGTATTTT	CASSAGLLQYF	TRBJ2-3	NA	NA	TRBV9
TGTGCCAGCAGCCCGGACAGGGGAAGAGAGACCCAGTACTTC	CASSPDRGRETQYF	TRBJ2-5	NA	TRBD1	TRBV7-9
TGTGCCAGCAAAGTTGGACTAGCGACCCACGAGCAGTACTTC	CASKVGLATHEQYF	TRBJ2-7	NA	TRBD2	TRBV2
TGTGCCAGCAGCCCCTGGGGGGGAGTAGATGAGCAGTACTTC	CASSPWGGVDEQYF	TRBJ2-7	NA	TRBD2	TRBV6-5
TGCGCCAGCAGCCTGGGACTAGCTACAGATACGCAGTATTTT	CASSLGLATDTQYF	TRBJ2-3	NA	TRBD2	TRBV5-1
TGTGCCAGCAGTTTTCCACTGCGCCGAGGCAATCAGCCCCAGCATTTT	CASSFPLRRGNQPQHF	TRBJ1-5	NA	NA	TRBV6-5
TGCGCCAGCAGTGAGTATTCGGGCGGGAGCGGAAATGAGCAGTTCTTC	CASSEYSGGSGNEQFF	TRBJ2-1	NA	TRBD2	TRBV10-1
TGTGCCAGCTCACTACCGACAGGGGGAGGAACCGGGGAGCTGTTTTTT	CASSLPTGGGTGELFF	TRBJ2-2	NA	TRBD1	TRBV18
TGTGCCAGCAGCATCGACAGCGCTAGCTCCTACAATGAGCAGTTCTTC	CASSIDSASSYNEQFF	TRBJ2-1	NA	NA	TRBV9
TGCAGCGTTGTGCTAGCGGTTTACAATGAGCAGTTCTTC	CSVVLAVYNEQFF	TRBJ2-1	NA	TRBD2	TRBV29-1
TGTGCCAGCAGTGTGGGGGGGCAGGTCACCGGGGAGCTGTTTTTT	CASSVGGQVTGELFF	TRBJ2-2	NA	NA	TRBV7-6
TGCGCCAGCAGTGAATCGGGAGGGAGGGTCCCCGGGGAGCTGTTTTTT	CASSESGGRVPGELFF	TRBJ2-2	NA	TRBD2	TRBV10-2
TGTGCCAGCAGCTTGTGGGGGGATGAGCAGTTCTTC	CASSLWGDEQFF	TRBJ2-1	once	NA	TRBV7-8
TGCAGCGTTGAATACAACGACGGGACTAGTGGCTACACCTTC	CSVEYNDGTSGYTF	TRBJ1-2	NA	NA	TRBV29-1
TGTGCCAGCCAAGACCGGGACAGCCGCAATGAGCAGTTCTTC	CASQDRDSRNEQFF	TRBJ2-1	NA	TRBD1	TRBV28
TGTGCCAGCAGCTCCCCGGACAGGCGCACTGAAGCTTTCTTT	CASSSPDRRTEAFF	TRBJ1-1	once	TRBD1	TRBV7-9
TGCAGCGGCATCCGGGACACCGATGAGCAGTTCTTC	CSGIRDTDEQFF	TRBJ2-1	NA	NA	TRBV29-1
TGTGCCAGCTCACCGGACAGGGCGAACACTGAAGCTTTCTTT	CASSPDRANTEAFF	TRBJ1-1	NA	TRBD1	TRBV18
TGTGCCAGCAGCTTAGCGGTGGGGGCCCGGACAGGGGGCAGCTACGAGCAGTACTTC	CASSLAVGARTGGSYEQYF	TRBJ2-7	NA	TRBD1	TRBV7-8
TGCGCCAGTAACCCGGGACTAGCGGGTTCCCACGAGCAGTACTTC	CASNPGLAGSHEQYF	TRBJ2-7	NA	TRBD2	TRBV5-1
TGCGCCAGCAGCTGGACTAGCGGCAATGAGCAGTTCTTC	CASSWTSGNEQFF	TRBJ2-1	NA	TRBD2	TRBV5-1
TGTGCCAGCAGCTTAGAGGGGACAGGCACAAACACTGAAGCTTTCTTT	CASSLEGTGTNTEAFF	TRBJ1-1	NA	TRBD1	TRBV11-2
TGTGCCAGCGGCTTAGGTGACAGGCGAGAAGAGACCCAGTACTTC	CASGLGDRREETQYF	TRBJ2-5	NA	NA	TRBV7-9
TGTGCCAGCAGCTACCGGGGGACAGGGCCCTACGAGCAGTACTTC	CASSYRGTGPYEQYF	TRBJ2-7	NA	TRBD1	TRBV11-3
TGTGCCAGCGGGCGAATGGAACAAGAGACCCAGTACTTC	CASGRMEQETQYF	TRBJ2-5	NA	NA	TRBV5-6
TGTGCCAGCAGTTTACGGTCCCAGGGAAGAAACATTCAGTACTTC	CASSLRSQGRNIQYF	TRBJ2-4	NA	NA	TRBV28
TGTGCCAGCAGTGGACAGGGAGGTCGGGAGACCCAGTACTTC	CASSGQGGRETQYF	TRBJ2-5	NA	NA	TRBV2
TGTGCCAGCAGTTTGGGGGGGGGCACTGAAGCTTTCTTT	CASSLGGGTEAFF	TRBJ1-1	NA	NA	TRBV28
TGTGCCAGCAGTTTAAACAGAAGCAATCAGCCCCAGCATTTT	CASSLNRSNQPQHF	TRBJ1-5	NA	NA	TRBV28
TGTGCCAGCAGCCAAGGGACAGGGGACACCGGGGAGCTGTTTTTT	CASSQGTGDTGELFF	TRBJ2-2	NA	TRBD1	TRBV4-2
TGTGCCAGCAGCGTAGGGGGGGCTAGCGGGAGTTATGAGCAGTTCTTC	CASSVGGASGSYEQFF	TRBJ2-1	NA	TRBD2	TRBV9
TGTGCTAGTGGTTTGGTACTCGGTTACGAGCAGTACTTC	CASGLVLGYEQYF	TRBJ2-7	NA	NA	TRBV12-5
TGTGCCGCGGAGGAATTTTGGGGCTACGAGCAGTACTTC	CAAEEFWGYEQYF	TRBJ2-7	NA	NA	TRBV6-6
TGTGCCAGTAGTATGGACAGGGGTAGCACAGATACGCAGTATTTT	CASSMDRGSTDTQYF	TRBJ2-3	NA	TRBD1	TRBV19
TGTGCCAGCAGCTTGGGCCCCGGGACTGGAAACACCATATATTTT	CASSLGPGTGNTIYF	TRBJ1-3	few	NA	TRBV11-3
TGTGCCAGCAGTCGCAGGGCAGGCGGGGAGCTGTTTTTT	CASSRRAGGELFF	TRBJ2-2	NA	NA	TRBV25-1
TGTGCCAGTAGCAGAACCGGGACTAGCGGCTTTTCGGAGCAGTACTTC	CASSRTGTSGFSEQYF	TRBJ2-7	NA	TRBD2	TRBV19
TGCGCCAGCAGCCAACTATTGTACAAGGGGCTCGGGTCACCCCTCCACTTT	CASSQLLYKGLGSPLHF	TRBJ1-6	NA	NA	TRBV4-1
TGTGCCAGCAGCCTGCGGGAGGGACTCTATGGCTACACCTTC	CASSLREGLYGYTF	TRBJ1-2	once	NA	TRBV9
TGCGCCAGCAGCCGAAGAGAAAACTATGGCTACACCTTC	CASSRRENYGYTF	TRBJ1-2	NA	NA	TRBV4-1
TGTGCCAGCAGCCCTGGAGGGTTTAGCGGAGATACGCAGTATTTT	CASSPGGFSGDTQYF	TRBJ2-3	once	NA	TRBV7-7
TGTGCCACCAGCAGAGGAGGGACACTTAAGTCCCAGCATTTT	CATSRGGTLKSQHF	TRBJ1-5	NA	NA	TRBV15
TGTGCCAGCAGTTACCGGACAGGCTATGGCTACACCTTC	CASSYRTGYGYTF	TRBJ1-2	NA	TRBD1	TRBV28
TGTGCCAGCAGCTACGGACAGAGCTACGAGCAGTACTTC	CASSYGQSYEQYF	TRBJ2-7	NA	NA	TRBV6-6
TGTGCCAGCAGTGAATTGGGGGACAGGGTGCTACATCAGCCCCAGCATTTT	CASSELGDRVLHQPQHF	TRBJ1-5	few	TRBD1	TRBV6-1
TGTTCCAGCAGCTTAGTAGGCAGGGGGCCGAGAAATGAGCAGTTCTTC	CSSSLVGRGPRNEQFF	TRBJ2-1	once	TRBD1	TRBV7-9
TGTGCCAGCACGCAGGGCTCCTACAATGAGCAGTTCTTC	CASTQGSYNEQFF	TRBJ2-1	NA	NA	TRBV14
TGTGCCACCAGCAGTTCCGACCGGAGGTCTAATGAAAAACTGTTTTTT	CATSSSDRRSNEKLFF	TRBJ1-4	NA	NA	TRBV15
TGCAGCGTTGGGGGGACAGGGAATGAAAAACTGTTTTTT	CSVGGTGNEKLFF	TRBJ1-4	NA	TRBD1	TRBV29-1
TGTGCCAGCAGCTTGAGTAGCGGGCCCTACGAGCAGTACTTC	CASSLSSGPYEQYF	TRBJ2-7	NA	TRBD2	TRBV5-5